These T cell receptor beta chains were read from a single sample in a study of blood T cell repertoires in COVID-19. Clones were sequenced by immunoSEQ multiplex PCR, and TCRdb holds only the in-frame ones, with some missing. This sample has about 220,000 clones; roughly 89% occur once, and the top ten carry approximately 2.8%. What was sequenced was PBMCs or T cells enriched from blood (not recorded which). The source is a woman under 40 with acute COVID-19. Both conserved end residues are part of each CDR3. Each record gives: J gene, V gene, clone size, D gene, CDR3 DNA, CDR3 protein. The D gene is left open where the match is weak. Expanded clones are given a class, and other clones once, few, many or no size at all.

>TRBJ1-1|TRBV12-3/TRBV12-4|.|.
TGTGCCAGCAGTTTTGTCTCGACTGAAGCTTTCTTT
CASSFVSTEAFF
>TRBJ1-6|TRBV30|.|.
TGTGCCTGGAGTGTACGAGAGACTTACCGGTCACCCCTCCACTTT
CAWSVRETYRSPLHF
>TRBJ1-4|TRBV12-3/TRBV12-4|once|TRBD1
TGTGCCAGCAGACCAGACAGGGGAGAACTGTTTTTT
CASRPDRGELFF
>TRBJ2-2|TRBV5-1|.|TRBD1
TGCGCCAGCAGCCCGAAGGTCGGGACAGGGGGCACCGGGGAGCTGTTTTTT
CASSPKVGTGGTGELFF
>TRBJ2-7|TRBV6-5|.|TRBD2
TGTGCCAGCAGTTACTCGGGACTAGCGGAGTCCTACGAGCAGTACTTC
CASSYSGLAESYEQYF
>TRBJ1-1|TRBV27|.|.
TGTGCCAGCAGTTTAGGGCCGCTGAACACTGAAGCTTTCTTT
CASSLGPLNTEAFF
>TRBJ2-1|TRBV5-1|.|.
TGCGCCAGCAGCTTGGCCCCAGGGTTCGATGAGCAGTTCTTC
CASSLAPGFDEQFF
>TRBJ1-1|TRBV6-6|few|.
TGTGCCAGCAGTTACCCAAAGGGGCAGGGCTACACTGAAGCTTTCTTT
CASSYPKGQGYTEAFF
>TRBJ1-5|TRBV6-5|.|TRBD1
TGTGCCAGCAGTTTGACAGGGGGTAGCAATCAGCCCCAGCATTTT
CASSLTGGSNQPQHF
>TRBJ2-1|TRBV11-1|.|.
TGTGCCAGCAGCTTAGCTGGGAGCTCCTACAATGAGCAGTTCTTC
CASSLAGSSYNEQFF
>TRBJ2-4|TRBV13|.|.
TGTGCCAGCAGCTCGCGAGAGGCGGATAAAAACATTCAGTACTTC
CASSSREADKNIQYF
>TRBJ2-1|TRBV5-6|.|TRBD1
TGTGCCAGCAGCCCCCCCCGACAGGGCTATGAGCAGTTCTTC
CASSPPRQGYEQFF
>TRBJ1-4|TRBV29-1|.|TRBD1
TGCAGCGTTGGTTCAGGGGGCGGTGAAAAACTGTTTTTT
CSVGSGGGEKLFF
>TRBJ2-1|TRBV7-9|.|.
TGTGCCAGCAGCTTTGGCGGGATCTCCTACAATGAGCAGTTCTTC
CASSFGGISYNEQFF
>TRBJ1-1|TRBV2|.|TRBD1
TGTGCCAGCAGTGATTTTGGGGACAGGAACACTGAAGCTTTCTTT
CASSDFGDRNTEAFF
>TRBJ1-2|TRBV2|.|.
TGTGCCAGCAGTGAAACCTCAGATGGCTACACCTTC
CASSETSDGYTF
>TRBJ2-6|TRBV19|.|.
TGTGCCAGTACCCGCTACTCTGGGGCCAACGTCCTGACTTTC
CASTRYSGANVLTF
>TRBJ2-3|TRBV30|.|.
TGTGCCTGGAGTTATACAGGGCCAGATACGCAGTATTTT
CAWSYTGPDTQYF
>TRBJ1-2|TRBV28|.|TRBD1
TGTGCCAGCAGTGCCGACAGGGGGGGTGGCTACACCTTC
CASSADRGGGYTF
>TRBJ1-5|TRBV19|.|.
TGTGCCAGTAATCCGTCGCCAGATTATAGCAATCAGCCCCAGCATTTT
CASNPSPDYSNQPQHF
>TRBJ2-2|TRBV9|.|TRBD2
TGTGCCAGCAGCGTATTCTCTAGCGGGGGGGTCGACACCGGGGAGCTGTTTTTT
CASSVFSSGGVDTGELFF
>TRBJ2-5|TRBV5-1|.|.
TGCGCCAGCAGTTATCAAGAGACCCAGTACTTC
CASSYQETQYF
>TRBJ1-6|TRBV16|.|.
TGTGCCAGCAGCTACACAGGCCAAGCAAATTCACCCCTCCACTTT
CASSYTGQANSPLHF
>TRBJ2-1|TRBV2|once|.
TGTGCCAGCTCCTCTAGCGTCCGGACTTCTGAGCAGTTCTTC
CASSSSVRTSEQFF
>TRBJ2-3|TRBV19|.|TRBD2
TGTGCCAGTACCACCCGCCCCCTACTAGCGGGGAGCACAGATACGCAGTATTTT
CASTTRPLLAGSTDTQYF
>TRBJ2-2|TRBV13|.|.
TGTGCCAGCAGCTGGGGGGCCGGGGAGCTGTTTTTT
CASSWGAGELFF
>TRBJ2-7|TRBV27|.|TRBD1
TGTGCCAGCAGTATAGGACAGGGGTCCTACGAGCAGTACTTC
CASSIGQGSYEQYF
>TRBJ2-1|TRBV7-9|.|.
TGTGCCAGCAGCTTATTCGCGGAGCAGTTCTTC
CASSLFAEQFF
>TRBJ2-1|TRBV11-2|.|TRBD1
TGTGCCAGCAGCCCCGACAGGGACAATGAGCAGTTCTTC
CASSPDRDNEQFF
>TRBJ2-7|TRBV11-2|.|.
TGTGCCAGCTCCCTGCAGGGGGGCCACTTCGAGCAGTACTTC
CASSLQGGHFEQYF
>TRBJ1-5|TRBV5-1|.|.
TGCGCCAGCAGCCCCGACGGGGTAGGCAATCAGCCCCAGCATTTT
CASSPDGVGNQPQHF
>TRBJ1-5|TRBV19|few|.
TGTGCCAGTAGTATAAGGGGAGGAATGCATTTT
CASSIRGGMHF
>TRBJ1-1|TRBV7-2|few|.
TGTGCCAGCAGCTTGTACGGGGGAGACACTGAAGCTTTCTTT
CASSLYGGDTEAFF
>TRBJ2-1|TRBV27|.|.
TGTGCCAGCAGTTTATCGAGTGGGGACTATGAGCAGTTCTTC
CASSLSSGDYEQFF
>TRBJ1-2|TRBV5-4|.|.
TGTGCCAGCAGCACACCGAGTGGCGGGTGGGGCTACACCTTC
CASSTPSGGWGYTF
>TRBJ2-7|TRBV10-2|.|.
TGCGCCACGGAGAGCTCCTACGAGCAGTACTTC
CATESSYEQYF
>TRBJ1-6|TRBV4-3|once|.
TGCGCCAGCAGCCAAGATTTGGAACAGGGCCGGTCACCCCTCCACTTT
CASSQDLEQGRSPLHF
>TRBJ1-1|TRBV14|.|.
TGTGCCAGCAGCCAAGCGGGAGGGAGGGGGGCTTTCTTT
CASSQAGGRGAFF
>TRBJ2-1|TRBV7-9|many|TRBD1
TGTGCCAGCAGCTCAACATGGACAGGGGGCGGGTTCTTC
CASSSTWTGGGFF
>TRBJ2-5|TRBV7-7|.|TRBD2
TGTGCTAGCAGCTCCCGCGTGCCAGTGGGACTAGAAGAGACCCAGTACTTC
CASSSRVPVGLEETQYF
>TRBJ1-2|TRBV10-3|.|TRBD1
TGTGCCATCAGTGTTTCAGGAGGACAGGGGCCCTATGGCTACACCTTC
CAISVSGGQGPYGYTF
>TRBJ1-5|TRBV19|.|.
TGTGCCAGTACTGGTCAGGGTGGCAATCAGCCCCAGCATTTT
CASTGQGGNQPQHF
>TRBJ1-2|TRBV3-1/TRBV3-2|.|.
TGTGCCAGCAGCCAAGATGTCAGCTATGGCTACACCTTC
CASSQDVSYGYTF
>TRBJ2-5|TRBV5-4|.|.
TGTGCCAGCAGCTTGAAGGGAGGAGAGACCCAGTACTTC
CASSLKGGETQYF
>TRBJ1-5|TRBV6-2/TRBV6-3|.|TRBD1
TGTGCCAGCAGTTACTGGGACAGGGATCAGCCCCAGCATTTT
CASSYWDRDQPQHF
>TRBJ2-7|TRBV7-9|.|.
TGTGCCAGCAGCTCTTTAGGGGGTCTCAGCGAGCAGTACTTC
CASSSLGGLSEQYF
>TRBJ2-1|TRBV13|.|TRBD1
TGTGCCAGCAGCTCGACAGGGTCCCTGGGGCAGTTCTTC
CASSSTGSLGQFF
>TRBJ2-3|TRBV18|.|TRBD1
TGTGCCAGCTCTCCGCCCTGGGGACAGCCCAGCACAGATACGCAGTATTTT
CASSPPWGQPSTDTQYF
>TRBJ1-3|TRBV19|.|.
TGTGCCAGTCAAGCGGCGAGCTCTGGAAACACCATATATTTT
CASQAASSGNTIYF
>TRBJ2-1|TRBV30|once|TRBD1
TGTGCCTGGGGGGGACAGCTCAATGAGCAGTTCTTC
CAWGGQLNEQFF
>TRBJ1-1|TRBV20-1|.|TRBD1
TGCAGTGCTAGTAAGCCAAGGCAGGGGGCGCGAGCTTTCTTT
CSASKPRQGARAFF
>TRBJ1-1|TRBV19|.|.
TGTGCCAGTAGTATCGGGGGAATGAACACTGAAGCTTTCTTT
CASSIGGMNTEAFF